Shown below are 2 T cell receptor beta chains from a single sample sequenced in a study of blood T cell repertoires in COVID-19. Some clones are missing from TCRdb's copy, which holds only in-frame ones; the method was immunoSEQ multiplex PCR. The sample includes tens of thousands of clones, around 80% seen only once; the top ten take around 41%. Sequenced: peripheral blood. The receptors originated from a woman at least 80 years old with active or convalescent COVID-19.

This clone was recorded a few times. J is TRBJ1-1 and V is TRBV6-5; D is uncertain. CDR1 and CDR2 from the germline V gene are MNHEY and SVGAGI. The V gene lost 6 bases and the J gene lost 8 bases, with 16 bases spanning the gap. The CDR3 runs to 13 residues. In DNA form, the CDR3 reads TGTGCCAGCAGGTCATGGGAGGTGGGGGAAGCTTTCTTT. Its protein is CASRSWEVGEAFF.

This clone was observed a few times. The rearrangement links TRBV28 to TRBJ1-5; a weak D match, TRBD1 (5 bases). The V gene's germline CDR1 is MDHEN and CDR2 SYDVKM. This CDR3 region has 18 residues. The V and J ends lost 7 bases and 4 bases respectively, with 26 bases between them. CDR3 loop: CASTSLSAGRKRNQPQHF. CDR3 bases: TGTGCCAGCACCTCGTTATCGGCAGGGCGAAAACGGAATCAGCCCCAGCATTTT.